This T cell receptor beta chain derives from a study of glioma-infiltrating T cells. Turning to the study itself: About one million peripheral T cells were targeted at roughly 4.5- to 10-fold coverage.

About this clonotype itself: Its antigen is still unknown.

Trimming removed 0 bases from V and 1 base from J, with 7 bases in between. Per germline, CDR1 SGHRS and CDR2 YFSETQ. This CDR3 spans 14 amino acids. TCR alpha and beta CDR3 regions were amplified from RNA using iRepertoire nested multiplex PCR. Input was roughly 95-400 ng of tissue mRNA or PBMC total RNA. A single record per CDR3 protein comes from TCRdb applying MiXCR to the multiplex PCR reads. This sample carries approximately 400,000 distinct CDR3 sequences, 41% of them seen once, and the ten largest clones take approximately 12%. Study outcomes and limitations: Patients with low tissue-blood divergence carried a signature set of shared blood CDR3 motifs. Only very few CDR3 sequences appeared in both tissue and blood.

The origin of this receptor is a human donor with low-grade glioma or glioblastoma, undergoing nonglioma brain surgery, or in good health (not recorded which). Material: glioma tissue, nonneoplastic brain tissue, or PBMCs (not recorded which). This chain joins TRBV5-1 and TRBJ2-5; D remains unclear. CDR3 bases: TGCGCCAGCAGCTTGGACCGGACCCAAGAGACCCAGTACTTC. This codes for CASSLDRTQETQYF.